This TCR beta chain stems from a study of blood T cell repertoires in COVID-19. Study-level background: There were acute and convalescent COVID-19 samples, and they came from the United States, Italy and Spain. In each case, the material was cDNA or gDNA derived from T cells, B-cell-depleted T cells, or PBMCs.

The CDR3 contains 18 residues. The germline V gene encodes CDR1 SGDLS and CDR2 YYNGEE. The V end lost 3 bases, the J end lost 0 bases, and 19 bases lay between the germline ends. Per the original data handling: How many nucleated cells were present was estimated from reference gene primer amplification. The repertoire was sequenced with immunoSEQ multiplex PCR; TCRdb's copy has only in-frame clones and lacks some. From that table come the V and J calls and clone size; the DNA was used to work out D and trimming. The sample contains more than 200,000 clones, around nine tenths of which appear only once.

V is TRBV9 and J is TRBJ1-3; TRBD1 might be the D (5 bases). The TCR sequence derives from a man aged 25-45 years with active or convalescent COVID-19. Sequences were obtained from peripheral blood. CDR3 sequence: CASSATTGGGSSGNTIYF. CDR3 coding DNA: TGTGCCAGCAGCGCCACAACAGGAGGAGGGAGCTCTGGAAACACCATATATTTT.